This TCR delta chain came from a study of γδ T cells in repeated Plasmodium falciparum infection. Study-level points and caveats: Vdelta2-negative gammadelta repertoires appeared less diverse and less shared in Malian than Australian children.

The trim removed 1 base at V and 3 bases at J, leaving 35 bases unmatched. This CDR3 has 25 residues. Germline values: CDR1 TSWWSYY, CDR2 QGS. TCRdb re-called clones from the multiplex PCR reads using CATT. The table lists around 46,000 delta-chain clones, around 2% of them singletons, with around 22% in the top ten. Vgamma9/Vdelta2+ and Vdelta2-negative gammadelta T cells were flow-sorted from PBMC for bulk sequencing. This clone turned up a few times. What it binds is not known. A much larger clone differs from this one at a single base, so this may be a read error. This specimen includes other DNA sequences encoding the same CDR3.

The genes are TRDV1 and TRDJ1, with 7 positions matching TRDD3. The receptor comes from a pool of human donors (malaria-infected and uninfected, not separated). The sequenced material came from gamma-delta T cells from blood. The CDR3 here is CALGEPSWRAPADRVLGDTSDKLIF. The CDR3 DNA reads TGTGCTCTTGGGGAACCCTCTTGGCGAGCCCCTGCGGACAGAGTTTTGGGGGACACATCCGATAAACTCATCTTT.